What follows are 23 T cell receptor beta chains derived from one specimen sequenced in a study of metastatic and nonmetastatic thyroid tumors. Until they underwent thyroid surgery, no patient had received any treatment. TCRdb redid the clone calls on the PCR reads using MiXCR. The repertoire holds about 9,400 clones, approximately 31% seen once, with around 16% in the top ten. Sample: adjacent normal tissue. These receptors were taken from a female donor with papillary thyroid cancer or a benign thyroid nodule (not recorded which). Some clones in this sample may be carry-over from other donors' samples.

The chain couples TRBV19 to TRBJ2-7; D not resolved. The CDR3 spans 12 residues. The germline V and J ends were trimmed by 6 bases and 1 base, with 7 bases remaining between them. Germline V gives CDR1 LNHDA, CDR2 SQIVND (reference sequence). CDR3: CASRDASYEQYF. The CDR3 DNA follows: TGTGCCAGTAGGGACGCGTCCTACGAGCAGTACTTC. Complete variable domain (other parts from reference TRBV19 and TRBJ2-7): DGGITQSPKYLFRKEGQNVTLSCEQNLNHDAMYWYRQDPGQGLRLIYYSQIVNDFQKGDIAEGYSVSREKKESFPLTVTSAQKNPTAFYLCASRDASYEQYFGPGTRLTVT.

CDR3 sequence reads: CASSKPGTNQPQHF. The CDR3, as DNA: TGTGCCAGCAGCAAACCTGGGACCAATCAGCCCCAGCATTTT. The chain links TRBV7-2 to TRBJ1-5; possible D gene TRBD1, 5 bases. Germline lookup yields CDR1 SGHTA and CDR2 FQGNSA. The CDR3 is 14 residues long. The germline V and J ends were trimmed by 5 bases and 3 bases, with 11 bases remaining between them.

This clone turned up a few times. The rearrangement links TRBV28 to TRBJ1-5; D ambiguous. Germline V gene lookup returns CDR1 MDHEN and CDR2 SYDVKM. V lost 3 bases to trimming and J lost 4 bases, with 13 bases between them. This CDR3 comprises 15 residues. The CDR3 region has the DNA TGTGCCAGCAGTTTGCCCAAAGCCTCAAATCAGCCCCAGCATTTT. Amino acids: CASSLPKASNQPQHF.

The count of this clone is one. The V call is TRBV20-1, the J call TRBJ1-2; a weak D match, TRBD1 (5 bases). V lost 6 bases, J lost 8 bases, and 13 bases lay in between. This CDR3 has 11 residues. Per germline, CDR1 DFQATT and CDR2 SNEGSKA (reference sequence). CDR3 DNA sequence: TGCAGTGCACCGGGGGAGGGCGGCTACACCTTC. Translation: CSAPGEGGYTF.

The sample holds a few counts of this clone. The chain joins TRBV28 to TRBJ1-6; D is unclear. CDR1 is MDHEN and CDR2 is SYDVKM in the germline V gene. Trimming removed 7 bases at V and 16 bases at J, with 23 bases between. The length of the CDR3 is 14 residues. CDR3 amino acids: CASKSLPYNSQLHF. CDR3 bases: TGTGCCAGCAAAAGTCTGCCCTATAATTCACAACTCCACTTT.

This clone turned up a few times. This chain joins TRBV7-2 and TRBJ2-2; 9 bases fit TRBD1. There are 15 residues in the CDR3. From germline, CDR1 is SGHTA and CDR2 FQGNSA. Trimming took 1 base from V and 6 from J; bases not matched to a gene: 3. In DNA form, the CDR3 reads TGTGCCAGCAGCTTAGACAGGGGGCGCCCCGGGGAGCTGTTTTTT. Protein product: CASSLDRGRPGELFF. The full variable domain, rest sourced from reference TRBV7-2 and TRBJ2-2, is GAGVSQSPSNKVTEKGKDVELRCDPISGHTALYWYRQSLGQGLEFLIYFQGNSAPDKSGLPSDRFSAERTGGSVSTLTIQRTQQEDSAVYLCASSLDRGRPGELFFGEGSRLTVL.

This rearrangement joins TRBV2 to TRBJ2-1; TRBD2 aligns across 11 bases. Germline V gene lookup returns CDR1 SNHLY and CDR2 FYNNEI. The CDR3 totals 15 residues. V lost 6 bases and J lost 8; bases outside the gene matches: 9. The CDR3 loop reads CASRGSGRASDEQFF. In nucleotides, the CDR3 is TGTGCCAGCAGGGGTAGCGGGAGGGCCTCGGATGAGCAGTTCTTC.

Comments on this clone: One junction end does not reproduce the germline sequence, and a read error may be involved. The chain carries TRBV28 and TRBJ1-2; a possible D gene is TRBD1 (5 bases). The CDR3 totals 14 residues. Germline V gene lookup returns CDR1 MDHEN and CDR2 SYDVKM. CDR3 sequence reads: CASYYTRRGGGYTF. The DNA of the CDR3 is TGTGCCAGCTACTACACACGAAGGGGAGGTGGCTACACTTTC.

J is TRBJ2-1 and V is TRBV4-2; 10 nucleotides match TRBD2. There are 16 residues in the CDR3. The germline V gene has CDR1 LGHNA and CDR2 YNFKEQ. The junction had 9 bases not matched to a gene; V was cut back by 0 bases and J by 10 bases. CDR3 protein: CASSQDNLAGVREQFF. DNA for the CDR3: TGTGCCAGCAGCCAAGATAATCTAGCGGGAGTCAGAGAGCAGTTCTTC.

This CDR3 is CASSYSSTVGVPYEQYF. The CDR3 DNA is TGTGCCAGCAGTTACTCGTCCACGGTTGGGGTTCCGTACGAGCAGTACTTC. This chain connects TRBV6-6 to TRBJ2-7; D ambiguous. Germline assignment: CDR1 MNHNY and CDR2 SVGAGI (reference sequence). V was clipped by 0 bases and J by 4 bases, with 19 bases between them. The length of the CDR3 is 17 residues.

This clone was seen ten or more times. A much larger clone differs by one base, so this may be a read error. Other nucleotide sequences in the sample specify the same CDR3. The chain links TRBV20-1 to TRBJ1-3, with D unresolved. The CDR3 sequence is 14 residues long. The V gene lost 6 bases and the J gene lost 2 bases, with 14 bases spanning the gap. Germline CDR1 is DFQATT and CDR2 is SNEGSKA (reference sequence). DNA of the CDR3: TGCAGTGCGACCGACTTCAGCGCTGGAAACACCATATATTTT. Its translation: CSATDFSAGNTIYF.

This clone was seen just once. The conserved closing phenylalanine or tryptophan is absent in this CDR3, likely reflecting a read error. The chain recombines TRBV6-1 with TRBJ2-1; TRBD2 matches 10 bases. Germline-derived CDR1 and CDR2 are MNHNS and SASEGT. This CDR3 is 19 amino acids long. V was clipped by 7 bases and J by 0 bases; unmatched bases: 15. DNA of the CDR3: TGTGCCAGCATAGACGGACTAGCGGTAGGGCCGAGCTCCTACAATGAGCAGTTCTCC. It translates to CASIDGLAVGPSSYNEQFS.

The chain employs TRBV12-3 or TRBV12-4 and TRBJ2-7, with 9 bases identical to TRBD1. Unmatched junction bases numbered 9, after V lost 6 bases and J lost 9 bases. This CDR3 region has 13 residues. CDR3 coding DNA: TGTGCCAGCAGCATGGGACAGGGACTTGGGCAGTACTTC. This gives the protein CASSMGQGLGQYF.

This clone was detected a few times. Other nucleotide sequences in the sample specify the same CDR3. The chain carries TRBV6-1 and TRBJ2-2, with 10 bases lining up with TRBD2. Germline-derived CDR1 and CDR2 are MNHNS and SASEGT. The CDR3 runs to 18 residues. After removal of 4 bases from V and 6 bases from J, the junction contained 14 bases not matched to a gene. The CDR3 bases are TGTGCCAGCAGTGGATTCCGGACTAGCGGTAGACAGTCCGGGGAGCTGTTTTTT. This encodes CASSGFRTSGRQSGELFF.

This clone was seen a handful of times. The J gene is TRBJ2-2, the V gene TRBV20-1; no firm D call. Germline assignment: CDR1 DFQATT and CDR2 SNEGSKA (reference sequence). The CDR3 length is 20 residues. Trimming pared 0 bases from V and 0 bases from J, leaving 23 bases between. The CDR3 sequence is CSARDLWQKHYETNTGELFF. In DNA, the CDR3 is TGCAGTGCTAGAGATCTTTGGCAGAAGCACTACGAAACGAACACCGGGGAGCTGTTTTTT.

The chain combines TRBV7-8 with TRBJ2-7; 16 positions match TRBD2. V lost 5 bases, J lost 2 bases, and 9 bases stayed unmatched. Germline V lookup: CDR1 SGHVS, CDR2 FQNEAQ. This CDR3 comprises 18 residues. CDR3 amino acids: CASSPGLAGGPVPYEQYF. The CDR3 DNA is TGTGCCAGCAGCCCGGGACTAGCGGGAGGGCCCGTTCCCTACGAGCAGTACTTC.

In this sample, this clone turned up a few times. The chain employs TRBV6-2 or TRBV6-3 and TRBJ2-2, with 10 bases fitting TRBD1. The J segment lost 5 bases and the V segment lost 2 bases, leaving 5 bases of the junction unmatched. Germline V lookup: CDR1 MNHEY, CDR2 SVGEGT. This CDR3 has 16 amino acids. The chain's CDR3 is CASSYRRTGGTGELFF. The CDR3 nucleotides read TGTGCCAGCAGTTACCGAAGGACAGGGGGAACCGGGGAGCTGTTTTTT.

The rearrangement links TRBV20-1 to TRBJ2-7; 10 bases fit TRBD2. Trimming removed 6 bases from V and 7 bases from J; junction bases left unmatched: 12. The CDR3 extends over 14 amino acids. Germline V gives CDR1 DFQATT, CDR2 SNEGSKA (reference sequence). The CDR3 protein is CSAHEREGGGEQYF. CDR3 DNA: TGCAGTGCCCACGAGCGGGAGGGGGGAGGAGAGCAGTACTTC.

The chain has TRBV19 and TRBJ2-7; TRBD1 matches 11 bases. Germline V gene lookup returns CDR1 LNHDA and CDR2 SQIVND (reference sequence). CDR3 size: 14 residues. V lost 7 bases to trimming and J lost 3 bases; unmatched junction nucleotides: 5. The CDR3 region is CASTGTGGNYEQYF. The CDR3 DNA reads as TGTGCCAGTACCGGGACAGGGGGGAACTACGAGCAGTACTTC. Together with reference TRBV19 and TRBJ2-7, the CDR3 gives the full variable domain: DGGITQSPKYLFRKEGQNVTLSCEQNLNHDAMYWYRQDPGQGLRLIYYSQIVNDFQKGDIAEGYSVSREKKESFPLTVTSAQKNPTAFYLCASTGTGGNYEQYFGPGTRLTVT.

The chain employs TRBV4-2 and TRBJ2-7; 7 bases line up with TRBD2. Germline CDR1 LGHNA, CDR2 YNFKEQ. This CDR3 is 15 amino acids long. The ends lost 5 bases at V and 6 bases at J; junction bases unmatched: 13. The CDR3 DNA follows: TGTGCCAGCAGCGTAGGATTAGCGGGTTCGGGCGAGCAGTACTTC. This translates into CASSVGLAGSGEQYF.

This clone appeared many times. A much bigger clone sits one base away, suggesting this may be a read error. This chain uses TRBV5-1 with TRBJ2-6, with TRBD1 identical over 8 bases. This CDR3 spans 16 amino acids. Germline CDR1 reads SGHRS; CDR2 reads YFSETQ. The CDR3, as DNA: TGCGCCAGCGGCTTGGGACAGGAGGCGGGGGCCAACGTCCTGACTTTC. This encodes CASGLGQEAGANVLTF.

The J gene is TRBJ1-1, the V gene TRBV5-1; tentatively, D is TRBD1 (5 bases). Germline V CDR1 and CDR2: SGHRS, YFSETQ. The CDR3 covers 15 residues. V was pared by 4 bases and J by 3 bases, with 16 bases between. In DNA, the CDR3 is TGCGCCAGCAGCCCTTGGGGGGGAGGAGACACTGAAGCTTTCTTT. This codes for CASSPWGGGDTEAFF.

By proportion, this clone is medium-sized. The chain links TRBV5-1 to TRBJ2-3; 11 positions agree with TRBD2. With 0 bases clipped from V and 2 bases from J, the junction kept 5 bases outside the gene matches. The CDR3 extends over 17 amino acids. Germline-derived CDR1 and CDR2 are SGHRS and YFSETQ. CDR3 nucleotide sequence: TGCGCCAGCAGCTTGGCGGGGACTAGCGGTATCACAGATACGCAGTATTTT. Protein sequence: CASSLAGTSGITDTQYF.